The rows below give T cell receptor beta chains drawn from one sample of a study of cytomegalovirus exposure and HLA in healthy donors. TCRdb keeps only in-frame clones here, not all; method: immunoSEQ multiplex PCR. The profile shows tens of thousands of clones, more than 65% of them singletons. The sample was PBMCs. All receptors derive from a man aged 65 to 79 in good health and CMV-seropositive. The CDR3 runs from the conserved cysteine through the conserved F or W. D genes are given only for firm matches. Expanded clones are given a class, and other clones once, few, many or no size at all.

TRBV5-4	TRBJ2-1	NA	TRBD2	CASSLGGGVTNEQFF	TGTGCCAGCAGCTTAGGCGGGGGGGTTACCAATGAGCAGTTCTTC
TRBV2	TRBJ2-2	NA	TRBD2	CASSAREGHTGELFF	TGTGCCAGCAGTGCCCGGGAGGGCCACACCGGGGAGCTGTTTTTT
TRBV5-1	TRBJ2-5	NA	TRBD2	CASSLQPSGAQETQYF	TGCGCCAGCAGCTTGCAGCCTAGCGGGGCCCAAGAGACCCAGTACTTC
TRBV19	TRBJ1-2	NA	TRBD1	CASKTGINYGYTF	TGTGCCAGCAAGACAGGGATTAACTATGGCTACACCTTC
TRBV5-6	TRBJ1-2	NA	TRBD1	CASSSTGNYGYTF	TGTGCCAGCAGCTCGACAGGGAACTATGGCTACACCTTC
TRBV15	TRBJ1-1	few	NA	CATRPGGAGTTEAFF	TGTGCCACCAGACCCGGGGGGGCGGGTACCACTGAAGCTTTCTTT
TRBV2	TRBJ2-5	NA	TRBD1	CASSLNRGHQETQYF	TGTGCCAGCAGTTTAAACAGGGGGCACCAAGAGACCCAGTACTTC
TRBV28	TRBJ2-7	NA	TRBD2	CASSLGGGGYEQYF	TGTGCCAGCAGTTTGGGCGGGGGGGGCTACGAGCAGTACTTC
TRBV28	TRBJ1-1	NA	TRBD1	CASSSTKAGTGGRAFF	TGTGCCAGCAGTTCCACTAAAGCCGGGACAGGGGGCAGAGCTTTCTTT
TRBV5-1	TRBJ2-1	NA	TRBD2	CASSSGAGAMVDEQFF	TGCGCCAGCAGCTCGGGAGCGGGAGCCATGGTGGATGAGCAGTTCTTC
TRBV6-1	TRBJ1-1	NA	NA	CASSEKRGGSSTEAFF	TGTGCCAGCAGTGAGAAGAGGGGAGGATCGTCCACTGAAGCTTTCTTT
TRBV7-2	TRBJ2-1	NA	TRBD1	CASNRPDRGVYNEQFF	TGTGCCAGCAACCGACCCGACAGGGGGGTCTACAATGAGCAGTTCTTC
TRBV4-1	TRBJ1-1	NA	NA	CASSQEIMRVAFF	TGCGCCAGCAGCCAAGAAATAATGCGAGTAGCTTTCTTT
TRBV30	TRBJ1-1	NA	NA	CAWMKQLNTEAFF	TGTGCCTGGATGAAACAGCTGAACACTGAAGCTTTCTTT
TRBV28	TRBJ1-1	once	NA	CASSSSGEGNTEAFF	TGTGCCAGCAGTTCCTCAGGGGAGGGGAACACTGAAGCTTTCTTT
TRBV5-1	TRBJ2-6	NA	NA	CASSLALSGANVLTF	TGCGCCAGCAGCCTGGCCCTCTCTGGGGCCAACGTCCTGACTTTC
TRBV28	TRBJ2-4	NA	TRBD1	CASSTGEAKNIQYF	TGTGCCAGCAGCACAGGGGAGGCCAAAAACATTCAGTACTTC
TRBV27	TRBJ2-7	NA	TRBD2	CASSFSAGGPYEQYF	TGTGCCAGCAGTTTTTCAGCGGGAGGGCCCTACGAGCAGTACTTC
TRBV7-2	TRBJ2-7	NA	NA	CASRSSYEQYF	TGTGCCAGCAGGAGCTCCTACGAGCAGTACTTC
TRBV5-1	TRBJ2-3	few	TRBD2	CASSVSSGRADTQYF	TGCGCCAGCAGCGTTTCTAGCGGGAGAGCAGATACGCAGTATTTT
TRBV18	TRBJ1-5	NA	TRBD1	CASSPGQGLNQPQHF	TGTGCCAGCTCACCGGGACAGGGGCTCAATCAGCCCCAGCATTTT
TRBV5-1	TRBJ2-5	NA	NA	CASSAGWGGAGQETQYF	TGCGCCAGCAGCGCGGGGTGGGGGGGCGCTGGACAAGAGACCCAGTACTTC
TRBV9	TRBJ2-7	few	NA	CASSGGASYEQYF	TGTGCCAGCAGCGGTGGGGCATCCTACGAGCAGTACTTC
TRBV4-1	TRBJ2-2	NA	NA	CASSQVDMGLNTGELFF	TGCGCCAGCAGCCAAGTGGACATGGGCCTTAACACCGGGGAGCTGTTTTTT
TRBV4-1	TRBJ2-2	NA	NA	CASSPQGIGELFF	TGCGCCAGCAGCCCACAGGGAATAGGGGAGCTGTTTTTT
TRBV2	TRBJ1-2	NA	NA	CASSGQGPNYGYTF	TGTGCCAGCAGTGGCCAGGGGCCTAACTATGGCTACACCTTC
TRBV29-1	TRBJ2-7	NA	TRBD1	CSVEAQGASYEQYF	TGCAGCGTTGAGGCACAGGGGGCTTCCTACGAGCAGTACTTC
TRBV5-8	TRBJ2-7	NA	NA	CASSLNPESYEQYF	TGTGCCAGCAGCTTGAATCCAGAATCCTACGAGCAGTACTTC
TRBV5-1	TRBJ2-1	once	TRBD1	CASSLGGTGGLNEQFF	TGCGCCAGCAGCTTGGGGGGGACAGGGGGCTTAAATGAGCAGTTCTTC
TRBV30	TRBJ1-5	NA	NA	CAWSEGGQPQHF	TGTGCCTGGAGTGAAGGGGGACAGCCCCAGCATTTT
TRBV20-1	TRBJ2-7	NA	NA	CSALTSYEQYF	TGCAGTGCCTTGACTAGCTACGAGCAGTACTTC
TRBV5-4	TRBJ1-2	NA	TRBD1	CASSSGGSGYTF	TGTGCCAGCAGCTCAGGGGGTTCTGGCTACACCTTC
TRBV10-2	TRBJ2-1	NA	NA	CASSRQVMGNEQFF	TGCGCCAGCAGTCGACAGGTGATGGGCAATGAGCAGTTCTTC
TRBV2	TRBJ1-1	NA	NA	CASKRQMNTEAFF	TGTGCCAGCAAAAGACAAATGAACACTGAAGCTTTCTTT
TRBV6-1	TRBJ2-7	NA	TRBD2	CASSEFLAAGSGQYF	TGTGCCAGCAGTGAATTCCTAGCGGCAGGTTCCGGGCAGTACTTC
TRBV29-1	TRBJ2-7	once	NA	CSAEIGPTYEQYF	TGCAGCGCCGAAATTGGCCCCACATACGAGCAGTACTTC
TRBV7-2	TRBJ2-1	NA	TRBD1	CASSLQSGTGGLDEQFF	TGTGCCAGCAGCCTCCAATCCGGGACAGGGGGTCTCGATGAGCAGTTCTTC
TRBV25-1	TRBJ1-4	NA	NA	CASSTGSGSWEKLFF	TGTGCCAGCAGCACTGGGTCAGGGTCTTGGGAAAAACTGTTTTTT
TRBV27	TRBJ2-6	NA	NA	CASRPIADNPRSGANVLTF	TGTGCCAGCAGGCCCATAGCGGACAACCCCCGCTCTGGGGCCAACGTCCTGACTTTC
TRBV2	TRBJ1-4	NA	NA	CASSSPATNEKLFF	TGTGCCAGCAGTTCACCGGCAACTAATGAAAAACTGTTTTTT
TRBV10-3	TRBJ2-1	NA	TRBD1	CAISNPGQGGNEQFF	TGTGCCATCAGTAATCCGGGACAGGGAGGGAATGAGCAGTTCTTC
TRBV10-3	TRBJ1-6	few	NA	CAISEESGSPLHF	TGTGCCATCAGTGAGGAATCAGGGTCACCCCTCCACTTT